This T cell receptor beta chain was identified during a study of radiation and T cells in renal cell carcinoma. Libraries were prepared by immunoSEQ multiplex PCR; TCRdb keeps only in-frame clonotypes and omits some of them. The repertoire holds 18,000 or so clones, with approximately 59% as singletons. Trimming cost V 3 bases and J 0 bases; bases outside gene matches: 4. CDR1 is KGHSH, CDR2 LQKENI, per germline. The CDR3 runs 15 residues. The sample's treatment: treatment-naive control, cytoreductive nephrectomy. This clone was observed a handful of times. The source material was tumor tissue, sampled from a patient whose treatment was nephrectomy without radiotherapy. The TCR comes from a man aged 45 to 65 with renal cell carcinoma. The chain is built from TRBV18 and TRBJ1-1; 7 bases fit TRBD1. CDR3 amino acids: CASSPGTVMNTEAFF. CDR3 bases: TGTGCCAGCTCACCCGGGACAGTCATGAACACTGAAGCTTTCTTT. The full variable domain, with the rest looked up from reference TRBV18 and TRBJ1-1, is NAGVMQNPRHLVRRRGQEARLRCSPMKGHSHVYWYRQLPEEGLKFMVYLQKENIIDESGMPKERFSAEFPKEGPSILRIQQVVRGDSAAYFCASSPGTVMNTEAFFGQGTRLTVV.